This entry lists 21 T cell receptor beta chains sequenced from one sample in a study of Graves' ophthalmopathy and Graves' hyperthyroidism (dated by TCRdb to the late 2010s). Sequencing was carried out with an Illumina HiSeq 2000. For repertoire sequencing, the TCR beta CDR3 regions were amplified from RNA transcripts. The first round of RT-PCR was done with HTBI primers and the Qiagen OneStep RT-PCR kit, and was followed by a second round of multiplex PCR, then size selection and purification. The public reads were run again by TCRdb, first through fastp at Q25 and then through MiXCR, and only productive beta chains were kept. Rows with a matching CDR3 protein are joined into one entry that keeps the most common DNA and genes. Counted in this sample were about 390,000 distinct CDR3 sequences; approximately 15% of them appeared once. The ten largest clonotypes hold roughly 7% of the sample. Sequencing was performed on peripheral blood. These receptors all stem from a woman aged 18-35 years with stable Graves' hyperthyroidism. Donor details come from another sample of the same person, matched by shared clones.

On this clonotype itself: One base away lies a much larger clone, so this may be a sequencing read error. The chain employs TRBV29-1 and TRBJ1-2; 7 nucleotides agree with TRBD1. Looked up from germline, CDR1 is SQVTM and CDR2 is ANQGSEA. This CDR3 comprises 12 residues. The CDR3 reads CSVLDRANGYSF. The CDR3, as DNA: TGCAGCGTTCTAGACAGGGCGAATGGCTACAGCTTC. Full variable domain (missing parts from reference TRBV29-1 and TRBJ1-2): SAVISQKPSRDICQRGTSLTIQCQVDSQVTMMFWYRQQPGQSLTLIATANQGSEATYESGFVIDKFPISRPNLTFSTLTVSNMSPEDSSIYLCSVLDRANGYSFGSGTRLTVV.

This clonotype was seen ten or more times. The chain carries TRBV18 and TRBJ1-5, with 7 bases aligning to TRBD1. This CDR3 contains 15 residues. Trimming removed 2 bases from V and 7 bases from J; junction bases left unmatched: 8. Germline CDR1 is KGHSH and CDR2 is LQKENI. CDR3 loop: CASSPGGGAYQPQHF. CDR3 coding DNA: TGTGCCAGCTCACCAGGAGGGGGCGCTTACCAGCCCCAGCATTTT.

V usage is TRBV3-1 and J usage is TRBJ1-1; D is unresolved. V gave up 4 bases and J gave up 1 base, with 10 bases separating them. This CDR3 is 14 amino acids long. CDR1 and CDR2 from the germline V gene are LGHDT and YNNKEL (reference sequence). CDR3 region: CASSPSVGNTEAFF. CDR3 nucleotides: TGTGCCAGCAGCCCCTCCGTGGGGAACACTGAAGCTTTCTTT.

This clonotype was detected ten times or more. J is TRBJ2-7 and V is TRBV15; 7 bases match TRBD1. V trimming: 0 bases; J trimming: 0 bases; junction bases outside the gene matches: 2. In germline, CDR1 is LNHNV, CDR2 YYDKDF (reference sequence). This CDR3 has 15 residues. The CDR3 sequence is CATSREGTASYEQYF. The CDR3 region has the DNA TGTGCCACCAGCAGAGAGGGGACAGCCTCCTACGAGCAGTACTTC.

This clonotype was seen repeatedly, ten times or more. The chain has TRBV6-5 and TRBJ1-2; TRBD1 matches at 7 bases. There are 14 residues in the CDR3. CDR1 and CDR2 from the germline V gene are MNHEY and SVGAGI. The V and J ends lost 9 bases and 4 bases, in that order; junction bases with no gene match: 11. CDR3 in DNA: TGTGCCAGTACCAGGACAGGCGTGAGCTATGGCTACACCTTC. The encoded protein is CASTRTGVSYGYTF.

This clonotype was counted a few times. The rearrangement uses TRBV19 and TRBJ2-7, with 10 bases identical to TRBD2. Germline CDR1 reads LNHDA; CDR2 reads SQIVND (reference sequence). V lost 2 bases to trimming and J lost 0 bases; unmatched junction nucleotides: 4. The CDR3 spans 16 residues. This chain's CDR3 is CASSILAGESSYEQYF. CDR3 nucleotides: TGTGCCAGTAGTATACTAGCGGGGGAGAGCTCCTACGAGCAGTACTTC.

This clonotype was seen ten or more times. The V call is TRBV28, the J call TRBJ2-7; D might be TRBD1 or TRBD2, each matching 5 bases. V gave up 6 bases and J gave up 5 bases, with 11 bases separating them. Germline V gene data show CDR1 as MDHEN and CDR2 as SYDVKM. The CDR3 runs to 12 residues. CDR3 DNA: TGTGCCAGCAGGGGGGTTGGCGACGAGCAGTACTTC. It yields the protein CASRGVGDEQYF.

This clonotype was detected ten times or more. The chain is built from TRBV19 and TRBJ1-3; a weak D match, TRBD1 (6 bases). Trimming shortened V by 8 bases and J by 3 bases, and 8 bases separated the two germline ends. Germline values: CDR1 LNHDA, CDR2 SQIVND (reference sequence). CDR3 length: 12 amino acids. CDR3 coding DNA: TGTGCCAGTGGGGACATTGGAAACACCATATATTTT. Encoded protein: CASGDIGNTIYF.

This clonotype was counted at least ten times. The rearrangement links TRBV6-1 to TRBJ1-1; D unresolved. This CDR3 is built from 15 residues. Germline loops: CDR1 MNHNS, CDR2 SASEGT. V was clipped by 1 base and J by 0 bases, with 9 bases between them. The CDR3 spells CASSEVTGMNTEAFF. For the CDR3, the DNA is TGTGCCAGCAGTGAAGTGACGGGGATGAACACTGAAGCTTTCTTT.

Concerning this clonotype: A much larger clone sits a single nucleotide away, making a read error possible. The genes are TRBV7-2 and TRBJ2-5; tentatively, D is TRBD2 (5 bases). CDR3 size: 16 residues. CDR1 is SGHTA, CDR2 FQGNSA, per germline. CDR3 in amino acids: CASNPLSSGLQETKYF. Here the CDR3 DNA reads TGTGCCAGCAACCCCCTCTCCAGCGGACTCCAAGAGACCAAGTACTTC. Filled out from reference TRBV7-2 and TRBJ2-5, the complete variable domain reads GAGVSQSPSNKVTEKGKDVELRCDPISGHTALYWYRQSLGQGLEFLIYFQGNSAPDKSGLPSDRFSAERTGGSVSTLTIQRTQQEDSAVYLCASNPLSSGLQETKYFGPGTRLLVL.

This clonotype showed up just a few times. The chain uses TRBV18 and TRBJ2-2; 9 bases align to TRBD1. Germline CDR1 is KGHSH and CDR2 is LQKENI. The CDR3 length is 16 residues. The J segment lost 5 bases and the V segment lost 3 bases, leaving 7 bases of the junction unmatched. In DNA form, the CDR3 reads TGTGCCAGCTCACCTCCGGGACAGGGCCGAACCGGGGAGCTGTTTTTT. It codes for CASSPPGQGRTGELFF.

This clonotype occurred many times. The CDR3, as DNA: TGCAGTTTACAGGGGAAGGACTACATAGAGACCCAGTACTTC. This sequence encodes CSLQGKDYIETQYF. The chain joins TRBV20-1 to TRBJ2-5; TRBD1 might be the D (7 bases). The CDR3 sequence is 14 residues long. V lost 8 bases and J lost 4, with 20 bases in between. Germline loops: CDR1 DFQATT, CDR2 SNEGSKA (reference sequence).

This clonotype was seen more than once but under ten times. Possible read error: a much larger clone is one base away. The J gene is TRBJ2-7, the V gene TRBV4-1; D is ambiguous. The CDR3 runs to 14 residues. Germline V gene sequence: CDR1 MGHRA, CDR2 YSYEKL. The CDR3 protein is CAISQEQSRPKQYF. The CDR3 region has the DNA TGCGCCATCAGCCAAGAACAGTCCCGCCCCAAGCAGTACTTC.

Comments on this clonotype: A much larger clonotype is one base distant, so this may be a read error. The V and J genes are TRBV29-1 and TRBJ1-6; TRBD1 is a possible D gene (6 bases). Looked up from germline, CDR1 is SQVTM and CDR2 is ANQGSEA. This CDR3 comprises 13 residues. DNA for the CDR3: TGCAGCGCGCGTCGGGACAATAATTCACACCTCCACTTT. As protein: CSARRDNNSHLHF.

The chain links TRBV12-3 or TRBV12-4 to TRBJ2-5; unclear D gene. V was shortened by 5 bases and J by 7 bases, with 17 bases between the two germline ends. The CDR3 runs 14 residues. The CDR3 nucleotides are TGTGCCAGCAGTGGGGATGGGCTGGTGGGGACCCAGTACTTC. This translates into CASSGDGLVGTQYF.

This clonotype was picked up many times. The rearrangement links TRBV11-2 to TRBJ1-1; 8 nucleotides match TRBD1. The germline V gene has CDR1 SGHAT and CDR2 FQNNGV. The CDR3 is 17 residues long. After removal of 3 bases from V and 0 bases from J, the junction contained 9 bases not matched to a gene. The CDR3 DNA follows: TGTGCCAGCAGCTTGTTTGGGCAGGGGGCCATGAACACTGAAGCTTTCTTT. Its protein product is CASSLFGQGAMNTEAFF. Based on the CDR3 plus reference TRBV11-2 and TRBJ1-1, the full variable domain is EAGVAQSPRYKIIEKRQSVAFWCNPISGHATLYWYQQILGQGPKLLIQFQNNGVVDDSQLPKDRFSAERLKGVDSTLKIQPAKLEDSAVYLCASSLFGQGAMNTEAFFGQGTRLTVV.

This clonotype was recorded at least ten times. V usage is TRBV12-3 or TRBV12-4 and J usage is TRBJ1-2; D is ambiguous. The CDR3 consists of 12 residues. Trimming shortened V by 7 bases and J by 8 bases, and 14 bases separated the two germline ends. This CDR3 reads CASILGVGGYTF. The CDR3 DNA reads TGTGCCAGCATCCTGGGTGTCGGGGGCTACACCTTC.

This clonotype came up many times. The chain carries TRBV6-1 and TRBJ2-2, with D hard to call. Germline V CDR1 and CDR2: MNHNS, SASEGT. The CDR3 totals 12 residues. The germline V and J ends were trimmed by 6 bases and 6 bases, with 8 bases remaining between them. The CDR3 DNA reads as TGTGCCAGCAGACCCACCCCCGGGGAGCTGTTTTTT. Translated: CASRPTPGELFF.

The V and J genes are TRBV3-1 and TRBJ2-5; TRBD2 agrees at 7 bases. Germline CDR1 LGHDT, CDR2 YNNKEL (reference sequence). This CDR3 has 18 residues. The V and J ends lost 0 bases and 5 bases, in that order; junction bases with no gene match: 15. The CDR3 region is CASSQDRGRGAGLETQYF. The CDR3 region has the DNA TGTGCCAGCAGCCAAGATCGGGGCCGGGGAGCGGGGTTGGAGACCCAGTACTTC.

This clonotype has a handful of counts. This sequence joins TRBV11-2 and TRBJ2-7; 9 bases map to TRBD1. Germline V lookup: CDR1 SGHAT, CDR2 FQNNGV. This CDR3 region has 15 residues. Unmatched junction bases numbered 2, after V lost 0 bases and J lost 2 bases. DNA for the CDR3: TGTGCCAGCAGCTTAGATTGGACAGGGGCCTACGAGCAGTACTTC. This gives the protein CASSLDWTGAYEQYF. The full variable domain, rest sourced from reference TRBV11-2 and TRBJ2-7, is EAGVAQSPRYKIIEKRQSVAFWCNPISGHATLYWYQQILGQGPKLLIQFQNNGVVDDSQLPKDRFSAERLKGVDSTLKIQPAKLEDSAVYLCASSLDWTGAYEQYFGPGTRLTVT.

The chain recombines TRBV20-1 with TRBJ2-7; possible D gene TRBD2, 6 bases. V was clipped by 5 bases and J by 1 base, with 15 bases between them. Germline lookup yields CDR1 DFQATT and CDR2 SNEGSKA (reference sequence). CDR3 size: 14 residues. This CDR3 reads CSASSAGSSYEQYF. For the CDR3, the DNA is TGCAGTGCTTCTTCAGCGGGCTCGTCCTACGAGCAGTACTTC.